One sample yielded the 26 T cell receptor beta chains listed below, sequenced in a study of T cell responses to AZD1222 COVID-19 vaccine. Libraries were prepared by immunoSEQ multiplex PCR; TCRdb keeps only in-frame clonotypes and omits some of them. The repertoire holds roughly 120,000 clones, with around 94% as singletons. The material sequenced was peripheral blood, taken on day 0 of AZD1222 vaccination. These TCRs come from an adult in good health.

This clone has just one count. The J gene is TRBJ1-1, the V gene TRBV27; the D gene is possibly TRBD1 (5 bases). Germline V CDR1 and CDR2: MNHEY, SMNVEV (reference sequence). Deletions cut 9 bases from V and 1 base from J, with 15 bases between. CDR3 length equals 14 residues. CDR3 loop: CASPSPGGNTEAFF. The CDR3 DNA reads TGTGCCAGTCCGAGCCCGGGGGGGAACACTGAAGCTTTCTTT.

This rearrangement joins TRBV7-9 to TRBJ1-1, with D unresolved. Per the germline V gene, CDR1 is SEHNR and CDR2 is FQNEAQ (reference sequence). There are 11 residues in the CDR3. V gave up 2 bases and J gave up 8 bases, with 6 bases separating them. The CDR3 sequence is CASSLSVEAFF. The DNA for the CDR3 is TGTGCCAGCAGCTTATCGGTGGAAGCTTTCTTT.

V usage is TRBV7-9 and J usage is TRBJ1-5; D unresolved. Germline V gives CDR1 SEHNR, CDR2 FQNEAQ (reference sequence). This CDR3 comprises 13 residues. Between the trimmed V and J ends, which lost 1 base and 4 bases, there was a span of 5 bases. CDR3 bases: TGTGCCAGCAGCTTAGAACAGAATCAGCCCCAGCATTTT. This encodes CASSLEQNQPQHF.

The chain combines TRBV29-1 with TRBJ1-4; D not resolved. The germline V gene has CDR1 SQVTM and CDR2 ANQGSEA. Trimming pared 5 bases from V and 4 bases from J, leaving 11 bases between. This CDR3 has 13 amino acids. The CDR3 region is CSVPGPLNEKLFF. In DNA, the CDR3 is TGCAGCGTTCCGGGTCCTCTTAATGAAAAACTGTTTTTT.

V usage is TRBV7-2 and J usage is TRBJ1-4; D ambiguous. V lost 5 bases and J 1 base, leaving 11 bases between the germline ends. This CDR3 comprises 15 residues. Germline V gene lookup returns CDR1 SGHTA and CDR2 FQGNSA. CDR3 DNA sequence: TGTGCCAGCAGCCCGAGGCACCGAACTAATGAAAAACTGTTTTTT. As protein: CASSPRHRTNEKLFF.

The J gene is TRBJ1-2, the V gene TRBV29-1, with D hard to call. Between the trimmed V and J ends, which lost 0 bases and 2 bases, there was a span of 13 bases. Germline V gene data show CDR1 as SQVTM and CDR2 as ANQGSEA. CDR3 length: 15 residues. Here the CDR3 reads CSVEDHGSDNYGYTF. CDR3 DNA sequence: TGCAGCGTTGAAGATCATGGTTCCGACAACTATGGCTACACCTTC.

This chain joins TRBV5-1 and TRBJ1-2; the D is unclear. This CDR3 spans 13 amino acids. Trimming removed 0 bases at V and 2 bases at J, with 5 bases between. Germline V gives CDR1 SGHRS, CDR2 YFSETQ. CDR3 amino acids: CASSLVENYGYTF. For the CDR3, the DNA is TGCGCCAGCAGCTTGGTAGAGAACTATGGCTACACCTTC.

Of note for this clone: The identical CDR3 is also encoded by other nucleotide sequences in the sample. This sequence joins TRBV18 and TRBJ1-5; no reliable D call. CDR1 and CDR2 from the germline V gene are KGHSH and LQKENI. This CDR3 comprises 13 residues. V lost 3 bases and J 0 bases, leaving 3 bases between the germline ends. The CDR3 DNA sequence: TGTGCCAGCTCACCGGGTAGCAATCAGCCCCAGCATTTT. It encodes CASSPGSNQPQHF.

The rearrangement uses TRBV6-5 and TRBJ1-4; D perhaps matches TRBD1 (5 bases). The CDR3 runs 16 residues. V lost 0 bases and J lost 7, with 15 bases in between. Germline V lookup: CDR1 MNHEY, CDR2 SVGAGI. CDR3 sequence reads: CASSYSRSGTTEKLFF. In nucleotides, the CDR3 is TGTGCCAGCAGTTACTCGAGAAGTGGGACCACTGAAAAACTGTTTTTT.

The chain has TRBV12-3 or TRBV12-4 and TRBJ2-2, with D uncertain. Trimming removed 7 bases at V and 1 base at J, with 7 bases between. There are 13 residues in the CDR3. The CDR3 nucleotides read TGTGCCAGCAAGGCAGGGAACACCGGGGAGCTGTTTTTT. Amino acids: CASKAGNTGELFF.

The rearrangement joins TRBV6-2 or TRBV6-3 to TRBJ1-2; TRBD1 agrees at 8 bases. The germline gives CDR1 MNHEY, CDR2 SVGEGT. The junction had 7 bases not matched to a gene; V was cut back by 4 bases and J by 9 bases. The CDR3 sequence is 13 residues long. In DNA form, the CDR3 reads TGTGCCAGCAGTTCCGGACAGGGTGGTCGCTACACCTTC. This codes for CASSSGQGGRYTF.

This sequence joins TRBV7-2 and TRBJ2-5, with D possibly being TRBD2 (5 bases). Trimming left V 1 base short and J 5 bases short, with 20 bases between. CDR1 and CDR2 (germline): SGHTA, FQGNSA. The CDR3 length is 17 residues. CDR3: CASSLEGRPRRGETQYF. The CDR3 nucleotides are TGTGCCAGCAGCTTAGAGGGCAGGCCTCGACGAGGGGAGACCCAGTACTTC.

The chain uses TRBV19 and TRBJ1-6; 7 bases are shared with TRBD1. Trimming at V came to 3 bases and at J to 4 bases, leaving 9 bases not matched to a gene. The CDR3 is 17 residues long. Germline CDR1 and CDR2: LNHDA and SQIVND (reference sequence). In DNA form, the CDR3 reads TGTGCCAGTAGTATCCCTATACGGACAGGTTATAATTCACCCCTCCACTTT. Translating it yields CASSIPIRTGYNSPLHF.

The V call is TRBV12-3 or TRBV12-4, the J call TRBJ1-5; no reliable D call. Trimming removed 1 base at V and 6 bases at J, with 7 bases between. CDR3 length: 13 amino acids. This CDR3 reads CASSLEVTQPQHF. CDR3 coding DNA: TGTGCCAGCAGTTTAGAGGTGACTCAGCCCCAGCATTTT.

The rearrangement links TRBV27 to TRBJ2-1; D call uncertain. Germline V gene sequence: CDR1 MNHEY, CDR2 SMNVEV (reference sequence). CDR3 length: 13 amino acids. V lost 6 bases and J lost 8, with 14 bases in between. CDR3 nucleotides: TGTGCCAGCAGGACCCCAACTTGGCATGAGCAGTTCTTC. This sequence encodes CASRTPTWHEQFF.

The chain couples TRBV6-5 to TRBJ2-3; D unclear. This CDR3 comprises 14 residues. Looked up from germline, CDR1 is MNHEY and CDR2 is SVGAGI. Deletions cut 0 bases from V and 4 bases from J, with 8 bases between. CDR3 sequence: CASSYSTVSDTQYF. CDR3 nucleotides: TGTGCCAGCAGTTACTCCACCGTTTCAGATACGCAGTATTTT.

The rearrangement uses TRBV27 and TRBJ1-6; D is undetermined. Germline V gene data show CDR1 as MNHEY and CDR2 as SMNVEV (reference sequence). Trimming pared 3 bases from V and 7 bases from J, leaving 7 bases between. This CDR3 comprises 13 residues. CDR3 nucleotides: TGTGCCAGCAGTTTTAGAAAGAATTCACCCCTCCACTTT. Protein: CASSFRKNSPLHF.

V and J are TRBV29-1 and TRBJ1-1; unclear D gene. Germline values: CDR1 SQVTM, CDR2 ANQGSEA. V lost 2 bases and J 4 bases, leaving 17 bases between the germline ends. This CDR3 comprises 15 residues. The CDR3 spells CSVESLGRRGTEAFF. The CDR3 DNA reads as TGCAGCGTTGAATCCCTCGGCCGACGGGGCACTGAAGCTTTCTTT. The full variable domain, its missing parts supplied by reference TRBV29-1 and TRBJ1-1, is SAVISQKPSRDICQRGTSLTIQCQVDSQVTMMFWYRQQPGQSLTLIATANQGSEATYESGFVIDKFPISRPNLTFSTLTVSNMSPEDSSIYLCSVESLGRRGTEAFFGQGTRLTVV.

This clone was seen once. This sequence joins TRBV4-2 and TRBJ1-4; D gene ambiguous. V was shortened by 0 bases and J by 4 bases, with 15 bases between the two germline ends. This CDR3 is built from 17 residues. CDR1 and CDR2 (germline): LGHNA, YNFKEQ. CDR3 region: CASSQDRFRQNNEKLFF. The CDR3 region has the DNA TGTGCCAGCAGCCAAGATCGGTTCAGGCAGAATAATGAAAAACTGTTTTTT.

The DNA for the CDR3 is TGCGCCAGCAGCTTGGTTGGCGGGAGGGAGCAAGAGACCCAGTACTTC. Protein product: CASSLVGGREQETQYF. V and J are TRBV5-1 and TRBJ2-5; TRBD2 agrees at 9 bases. There are 16 residues in the CDR3. Germline trimming cut 0 bases from V and 2 bases from J; bases unmatched to any gene: 5. Germline assignment: CDR1 SGHRS and CDR2 YFSETQ.

The chain has TRBV25-1 and TRBJ2-7; 10 bases align to TRBD2. Germline assignment: CDR1 MGHDK and CDR2 SYGVNS. Trimming removed 8 bases from V and 9 bases from J; junction bases left unmatched: 19. This CDR3 region has 16 residues. The CDR3 DNA is TGTGCCAGCGCTTCAATTAGCGGGAGGACCGGCGGGGGGCAGTACTTC. Translated: CASASISGRTGGGQYF.

DNA for the CDR3: TGTGCCAGCAGTTACCGGCCGTTGTCAGCAGATACGCAGTATTTT. Its protein is CASSYRPLSADTQYF. The V and J genes are TRBV6-5 and TRBJ2-3; D is unresolved. Deletions cut 2 bases from V and 4 bases from J, with 13 bases between. Germline assignment: CDR1 MNHEY and CDR2 SVGAGI. This CDR3 region has 15 residues.

This chain uses TRBV27 with TRBJ1-2; possibly TRBD1 for D (5 bases). This CDR3 is built from 13 residues. Trimming took off 6 bases at V and 1 base at J, with 9 bases between the two ends. The V gene's germline CDR1 is MNHEY and CDR2 SMNVEV (reference sequence). CDR3 amino acids: CASRPQDNYGYTF. The CDR3 DNA reads TGTGCCAGCAGACCACAGGATAACTATGGCTACACCTTC.

The V and J genes are TRBV11-3 and TRBJ2-1; a weak D match, TRBD2 (5 bases). Germline values: CDR1 SGHNT, CDR2 YENEEA. The length of the CDR3 is 13 residues. Trimming cost V 5 bases and J 4 bases, with 9 bases left between them. Here the CDR3 DNA reads TGTGCCAGCAGCCCCGGACTGTACAATGAGCAGTTCTTC. The encoded protein is CASSPGLYNEQFF.

The chain uses TRBV11-1 and TRBJ1-1, with unresolved D. Germline V lookup: CDR1 SGHAT, CDR2 FQDESV (reference sequence). Trimming removed 1 base from V and 1 base from J, with 4 bases in between. The CDR3 is made up of 13 amino acids. CDR3 amino acids: CASSLVANTEAFF. The DNA for the CDR3 is TGTGCCAGCAGCTTAGTGGCGAACACTGAAGCTTTCTTT.

To note about this clone: The sample has other DNA sequences that encode this CDR3 too. The chain couples TRBV6-5 to TRBJ2-5, with D perhaps matching TRBD2 (5 bases). Trimming took off 5 bases at V and 2 bases at J, with 9 bases between the two ends. From germline, CDR1 is MNHEY and CDR2 SVGAGI. The CDR3 loop spans 13 amino acids. The CDR3 sequence: CASSRDRQETQYF. The CDR3 DNA reads as TGTGCCAGCAGTCGGGATAGGCAAGAGACCCAGTACTTC.